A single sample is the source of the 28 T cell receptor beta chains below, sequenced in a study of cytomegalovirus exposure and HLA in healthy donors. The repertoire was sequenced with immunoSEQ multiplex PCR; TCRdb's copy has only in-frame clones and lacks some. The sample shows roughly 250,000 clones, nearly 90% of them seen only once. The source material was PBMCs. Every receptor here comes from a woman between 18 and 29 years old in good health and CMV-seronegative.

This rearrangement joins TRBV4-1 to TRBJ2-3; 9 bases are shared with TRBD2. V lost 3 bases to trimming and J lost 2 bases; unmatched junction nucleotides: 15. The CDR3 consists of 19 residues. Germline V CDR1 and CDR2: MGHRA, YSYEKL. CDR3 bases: TGCGCCAGCAGCCAGCCACCTTACAGCGGGGGGCCAACCACAGATACGCAGTATTTT. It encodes CASSQPPYSGGPTTDTQYF.

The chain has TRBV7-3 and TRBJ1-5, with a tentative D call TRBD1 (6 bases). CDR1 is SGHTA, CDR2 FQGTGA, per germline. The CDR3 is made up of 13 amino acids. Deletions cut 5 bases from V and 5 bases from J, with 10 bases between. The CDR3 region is CASSPGDHQPQHF. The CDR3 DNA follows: TGTGCCAGCAGCCCAGGGGACCATCAGCCCCAGCATTTT.

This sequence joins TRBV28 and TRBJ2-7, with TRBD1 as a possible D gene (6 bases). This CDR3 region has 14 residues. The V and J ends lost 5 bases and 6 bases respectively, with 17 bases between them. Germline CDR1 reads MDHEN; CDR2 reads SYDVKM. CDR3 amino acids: CASSRRQIGGEQYV. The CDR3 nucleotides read TGTGCCAGCAGTCGGAGACAGATAGGGGGCGAGCAGTACGTC.

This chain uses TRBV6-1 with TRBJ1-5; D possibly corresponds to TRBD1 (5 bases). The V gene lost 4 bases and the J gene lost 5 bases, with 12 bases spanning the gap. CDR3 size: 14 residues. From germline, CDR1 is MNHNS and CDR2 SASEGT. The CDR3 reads CASSARTKDQPQHF. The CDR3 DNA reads TGTGCCAGCAGTGCTAGGACAAAAGATCAGCCCCAGCATTTT.

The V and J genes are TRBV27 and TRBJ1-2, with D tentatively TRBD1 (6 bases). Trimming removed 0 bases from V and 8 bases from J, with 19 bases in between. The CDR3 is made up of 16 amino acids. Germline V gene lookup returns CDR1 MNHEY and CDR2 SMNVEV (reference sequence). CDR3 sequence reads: CASSLSPGGLVGGYTF. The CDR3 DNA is TGTGCCAGCAGTTTATCACCGGGGGGGCTAGTGGGAGGCTACACCTTC.

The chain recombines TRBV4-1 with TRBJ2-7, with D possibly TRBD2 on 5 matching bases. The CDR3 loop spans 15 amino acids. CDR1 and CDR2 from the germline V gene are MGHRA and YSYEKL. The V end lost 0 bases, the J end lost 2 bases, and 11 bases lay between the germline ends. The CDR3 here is CASSQDSGGPYEQYF. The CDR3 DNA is TGCGCCAGCAGCCAAGATTCGGGCGGGCCCTACGAGCAGTACTTC.

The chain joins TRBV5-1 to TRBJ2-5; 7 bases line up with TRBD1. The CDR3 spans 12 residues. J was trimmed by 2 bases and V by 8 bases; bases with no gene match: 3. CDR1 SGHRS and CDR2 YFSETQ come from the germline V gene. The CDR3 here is CARRDRQETQYF. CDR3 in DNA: TGCGCCAGGAGGGACAGACAAGAGACCCAGTACTTC.

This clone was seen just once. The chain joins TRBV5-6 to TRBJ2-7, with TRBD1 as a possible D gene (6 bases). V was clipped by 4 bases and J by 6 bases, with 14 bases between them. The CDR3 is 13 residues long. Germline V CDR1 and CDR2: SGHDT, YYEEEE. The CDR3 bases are TGTGCCAGCAGCCCCTGGACAGTCGGCGAGCAGTACGTC. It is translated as CASSPWTVGEQYV.

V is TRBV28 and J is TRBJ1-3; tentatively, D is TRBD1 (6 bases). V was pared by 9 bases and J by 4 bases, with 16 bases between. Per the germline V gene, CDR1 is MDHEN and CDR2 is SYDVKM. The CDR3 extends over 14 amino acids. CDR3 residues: CASINRETGNTIYF. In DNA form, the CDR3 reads TGTGCCAGTATAAACAGGGAAACCGGAAACACCATATATTTT. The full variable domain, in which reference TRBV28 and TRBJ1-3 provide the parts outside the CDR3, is DVKVTQSSRYLVKRTGEKVFLECVQDMDHENMFWYRQDPGLGLRLIYFSYDVKMKEKGDIPEGYSVSREKKERFSLILESASTNQTSMYLCASINRETGNTIYFGEGSWLTVV.

CDR3 protein: CASSPTGTTTYEQYF. In DNA, the CDR3 is TGCGCCAGCAGCCCGACCGGGACAACCACCTACGAGCAGTACTTC. This chain joins TRBV5-1 and TRBJ2-7; possibly TRBD1 for D (6 bases). Germline loops: CDR1 SGHRS, CDR2 YFSETQ. The CDR3 consists of 15 residues. V was trimmed by 4 bases and J by 2 bases, leaving 16 bases between them.

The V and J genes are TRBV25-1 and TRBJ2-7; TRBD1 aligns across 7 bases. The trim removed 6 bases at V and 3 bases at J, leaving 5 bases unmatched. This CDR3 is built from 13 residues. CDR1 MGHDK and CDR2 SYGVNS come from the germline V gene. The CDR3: CASRFSGGYEQYF. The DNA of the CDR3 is TGTGCCAGCAGGTTTTCAGGGGGCTACGAGCAGTACTTC.

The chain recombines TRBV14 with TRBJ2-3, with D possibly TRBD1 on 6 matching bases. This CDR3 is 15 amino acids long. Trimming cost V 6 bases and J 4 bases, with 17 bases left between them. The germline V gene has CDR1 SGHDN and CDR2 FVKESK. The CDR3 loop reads CASSSTGILPDTQYF. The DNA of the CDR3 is TGTGCCAGCAGTTCCACAGGGATTCTACCAGATACGCAGTATTTT.

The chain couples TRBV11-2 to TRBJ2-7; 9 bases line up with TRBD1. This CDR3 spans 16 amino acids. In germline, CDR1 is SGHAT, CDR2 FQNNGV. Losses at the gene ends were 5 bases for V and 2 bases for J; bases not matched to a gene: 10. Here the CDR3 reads CASSQSGTGNPYEQYF. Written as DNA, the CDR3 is TGTGCCAGCAGCCAATCCGGGACAGGGAACCCCTACGAGCAGTACTTC.

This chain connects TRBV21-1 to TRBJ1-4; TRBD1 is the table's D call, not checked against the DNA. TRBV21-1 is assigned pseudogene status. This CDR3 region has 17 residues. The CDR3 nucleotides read TGTGCCAGCATCCTACAGGGGGCAGGTTCAACTAATGAAAAACTGTTTTTT. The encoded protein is CASILQGAGSTNEKLFF.

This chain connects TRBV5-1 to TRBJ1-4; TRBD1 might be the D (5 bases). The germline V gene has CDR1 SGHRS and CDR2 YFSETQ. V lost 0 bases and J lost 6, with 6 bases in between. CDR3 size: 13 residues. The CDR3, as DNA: TGCGCCAGCAGCTTGGTACAGGATGAAAAACTGTTTTTT. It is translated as CASSLVQDEKLFF.

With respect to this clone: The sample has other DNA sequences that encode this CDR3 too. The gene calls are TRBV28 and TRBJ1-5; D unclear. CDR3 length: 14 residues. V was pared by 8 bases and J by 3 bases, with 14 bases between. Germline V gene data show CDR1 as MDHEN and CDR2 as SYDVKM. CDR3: CASSLGGSNQPQHF. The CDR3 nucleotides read TGTGCCAGCTCACTAGGAGGATCCAATCAGCCCCAGCATTTT.

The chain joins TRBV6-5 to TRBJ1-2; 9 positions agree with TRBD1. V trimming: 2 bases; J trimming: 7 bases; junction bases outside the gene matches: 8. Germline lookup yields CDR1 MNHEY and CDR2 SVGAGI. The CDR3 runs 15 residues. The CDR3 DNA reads TGTGCCAGCAGTTACCACGGACAGGGGCGGGGTGGCTACACCTTC. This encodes CASSYHGQGRGGYTF.

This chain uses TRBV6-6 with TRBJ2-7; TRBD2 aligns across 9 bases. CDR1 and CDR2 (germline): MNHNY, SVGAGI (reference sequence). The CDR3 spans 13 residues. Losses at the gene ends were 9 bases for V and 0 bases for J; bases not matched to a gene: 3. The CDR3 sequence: CASRRGGSYEQYF. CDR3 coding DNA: TGTGCCAGTCGGCGGGGGGGCTCCTACGAGCAGTACTTC.

CDR3 nucleotide sequence: TGTGCCAGCAGCGTGACAGGGGCGGCGCGTGAGCAGTACTTC. As protein: CASSVTGAAREQYF. The chain combines TRBV27 with TRBJ2-7; 8 bases line up with TRBD1. V shed 6 bases and J 7 bases; nucleotides not matched to a gene: 11. Germline V CDR1 and CDR2: MNHEY, SMNVEV (reference sequence). CDR3 length equals 14 residues.

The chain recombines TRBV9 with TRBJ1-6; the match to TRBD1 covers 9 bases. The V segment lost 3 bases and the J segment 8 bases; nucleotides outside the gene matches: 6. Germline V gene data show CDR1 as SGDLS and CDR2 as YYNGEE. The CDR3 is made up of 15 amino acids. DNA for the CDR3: TGTGCCAGCAGCGGACGGACAGGGGCGGATTCACCCCTCCACTTT. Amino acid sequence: CASSGRTGADSPLHF. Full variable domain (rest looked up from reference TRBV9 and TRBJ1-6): DSGVTQTPKHLITATGQRVTLRCSPRSGDLSVYWYQQSLDQGLQFLIQYYNGEERAKGNILERFSAQQFPDLHSELNLSSLELGDSALYFCASSGRTGADSPLHFGNGTRLTVT.

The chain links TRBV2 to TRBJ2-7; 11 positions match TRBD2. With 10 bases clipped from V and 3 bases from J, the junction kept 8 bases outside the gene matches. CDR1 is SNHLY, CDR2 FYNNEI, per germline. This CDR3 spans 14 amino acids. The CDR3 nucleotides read TGTGCCAACCCCATAGCGGGGGGGCTCTACGAGCAGTACGTC. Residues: CANPIAGGLYEQYV.

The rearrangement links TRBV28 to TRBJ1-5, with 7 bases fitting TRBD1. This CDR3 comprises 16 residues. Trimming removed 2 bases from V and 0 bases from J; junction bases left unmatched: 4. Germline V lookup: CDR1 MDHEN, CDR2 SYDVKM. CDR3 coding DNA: TGTGCCAGCAGTTTAAGGACAGGACATAGCAATCAGCCCCAGCATTTT. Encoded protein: CASSLRTGHSNQPQHF.

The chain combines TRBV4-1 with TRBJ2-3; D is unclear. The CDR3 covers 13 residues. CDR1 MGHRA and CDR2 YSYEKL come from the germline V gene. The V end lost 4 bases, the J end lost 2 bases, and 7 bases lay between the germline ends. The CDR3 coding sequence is TGCGCCAGCAGCCTAGCTCACACAGATACGCAGTATTTT. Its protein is CASSLAHTDTQYF.

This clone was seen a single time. DNA for the CDR3: TGTGCCAGCAATCAACCTTTACAGGGGGGGCTATATAATTCACCCCTCCACTTT. Its protein is CASNQPLQGGLYNSPLHF. The rearrangement links TRBV2 to TRBJ1-6; 8 nucleotides agree with TRBD1. The CDR3 runs to 18 residues. The V gene's germline CDR1 is SNHLY and CDR2 FYNNEI. V shed 7 bases, J shed 4 bases, and the junction held 15 bases outside the gene matches.

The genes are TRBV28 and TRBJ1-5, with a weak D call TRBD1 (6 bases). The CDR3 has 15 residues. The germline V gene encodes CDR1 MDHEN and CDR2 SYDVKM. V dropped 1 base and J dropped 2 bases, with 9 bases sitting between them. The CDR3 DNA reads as TGTGCCAGCAGTTTATATAAGGGGGGCAATCAGCCCCAGCATTTT. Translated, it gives CASSLYKGGNQPQHF. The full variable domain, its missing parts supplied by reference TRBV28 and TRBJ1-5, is DVKVTQSSRYLVKRTGEKVFLECVQDMDHENMFWYRQDPGLGLRLIYFSYDVKMKEKGDIPEGYSVSREKKERFSLILESASTNQTSMYLCASSLYKGGNQPQHFGDGTRLSIL.

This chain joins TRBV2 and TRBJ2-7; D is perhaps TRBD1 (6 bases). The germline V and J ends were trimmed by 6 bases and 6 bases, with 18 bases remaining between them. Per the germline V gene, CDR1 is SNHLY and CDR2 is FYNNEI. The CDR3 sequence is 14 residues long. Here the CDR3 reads CASSVGQMGREQYF. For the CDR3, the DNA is TGTGCCAGCAGCGTAGGACAGATGGGGCGCGAGCAGTACTTC. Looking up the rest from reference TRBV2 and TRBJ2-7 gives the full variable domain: EPEVTQTPSHQVTQMGQEVILRCVPISNHLYFYWYRQILGQKVEFLVSFYNNEISEKSEIFDDQFSVERPDGSNFTLKIRSTKLEDSAMYFCASSVGQMGREQYFGPGTRLTVT.

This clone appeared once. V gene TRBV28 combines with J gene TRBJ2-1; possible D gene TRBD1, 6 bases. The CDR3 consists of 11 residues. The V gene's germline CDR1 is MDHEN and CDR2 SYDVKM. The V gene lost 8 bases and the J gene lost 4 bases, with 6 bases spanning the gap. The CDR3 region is CASQGYNEQFF. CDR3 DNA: TGTGCCAGCCAGGGGTACAATGAGCAGTTCTTC.

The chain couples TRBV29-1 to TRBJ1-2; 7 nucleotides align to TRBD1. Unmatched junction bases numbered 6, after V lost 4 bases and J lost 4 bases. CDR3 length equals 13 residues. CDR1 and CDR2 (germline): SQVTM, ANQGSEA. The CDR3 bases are TGCAGCGTTGTAAGCCAGGGGGGCTATGGCTACACCTTC. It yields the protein CSVVSQGGYGYTF.